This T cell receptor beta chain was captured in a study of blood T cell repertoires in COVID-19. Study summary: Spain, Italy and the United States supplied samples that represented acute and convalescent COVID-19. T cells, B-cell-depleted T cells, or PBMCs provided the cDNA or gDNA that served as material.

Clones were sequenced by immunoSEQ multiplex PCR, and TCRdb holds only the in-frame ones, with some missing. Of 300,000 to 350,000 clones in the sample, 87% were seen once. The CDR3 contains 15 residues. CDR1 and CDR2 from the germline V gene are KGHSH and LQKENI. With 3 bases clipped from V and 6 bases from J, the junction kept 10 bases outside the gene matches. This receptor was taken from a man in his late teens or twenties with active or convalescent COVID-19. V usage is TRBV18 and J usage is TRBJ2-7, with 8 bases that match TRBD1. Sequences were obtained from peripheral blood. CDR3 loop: CASSPRTGRRFEQYF. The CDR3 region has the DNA TGTGCCAGCTCACCCCGGACAGGGCGCAGGTTCGAGCAGTACTTC.